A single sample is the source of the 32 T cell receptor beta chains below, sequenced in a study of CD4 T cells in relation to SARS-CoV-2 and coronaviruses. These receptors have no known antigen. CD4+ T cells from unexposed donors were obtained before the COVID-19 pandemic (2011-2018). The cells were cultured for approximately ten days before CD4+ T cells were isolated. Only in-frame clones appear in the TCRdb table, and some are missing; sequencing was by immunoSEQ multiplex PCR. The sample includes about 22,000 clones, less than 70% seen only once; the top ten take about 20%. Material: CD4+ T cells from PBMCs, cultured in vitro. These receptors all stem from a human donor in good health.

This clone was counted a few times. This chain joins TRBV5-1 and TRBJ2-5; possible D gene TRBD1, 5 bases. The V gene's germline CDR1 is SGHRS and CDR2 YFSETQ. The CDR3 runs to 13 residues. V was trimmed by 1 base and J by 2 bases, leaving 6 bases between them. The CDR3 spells CASSLPGQETQYF. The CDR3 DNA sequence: TGCGCCAGCAGCTTGCCAGGGCAAGAGACCCAGTACTTC.

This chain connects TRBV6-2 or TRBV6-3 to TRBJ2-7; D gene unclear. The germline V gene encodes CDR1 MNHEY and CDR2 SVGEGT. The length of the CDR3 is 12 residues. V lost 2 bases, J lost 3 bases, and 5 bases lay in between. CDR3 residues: CASSYHSYEQYF. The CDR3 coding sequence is TGTGCCAGCAGTTACCACAGCTACGAGCAGTACTTC.

The CDR3 loop is CASSLKGVEAFF. The CDR3 DNA reads as TGTGCCAGCAGTTTAAAAGGGGTTGAGGCTTTCTTT. The V and J genes are TRBV12-3 or TRBV12-4 and TRBJ1-1; D perhaps matches TRBD1 (5 bases). Trimming left V 2 bases short and J 11 bases short, with 12 bases between. The CDR3 covers 12 residues.

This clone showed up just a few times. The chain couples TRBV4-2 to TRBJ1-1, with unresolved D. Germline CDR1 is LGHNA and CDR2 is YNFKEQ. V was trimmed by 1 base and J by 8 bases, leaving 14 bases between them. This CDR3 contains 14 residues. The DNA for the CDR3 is TGTGCCAGCAGCCAAGTGGAGAGGGCAACAGAAGCTTTCTTT. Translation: CASSQVERATEAFF.

The CDR3 DNA reads TGTGCCAGCAGCTCCTCAAGGGATGGATCCTACGAGCAGTACTTC. It translates to CASSSSRDGSYEQYF. The chain has TRBV7-6 and TRBJ2-7; no reliable D call. The CDR3 contains 15 residues. Germline V lookup: CDR1 SGHVS, CDR2 FNYEAQ. V lost 4 bases and J lost 1, with 14 bases in between.

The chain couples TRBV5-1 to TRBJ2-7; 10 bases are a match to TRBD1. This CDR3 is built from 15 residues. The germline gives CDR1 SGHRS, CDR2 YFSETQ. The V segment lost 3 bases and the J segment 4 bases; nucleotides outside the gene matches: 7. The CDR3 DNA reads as TGCGCCAGCAGCTCCTCCGGGACAGGGGTTTACGAGCAGTACTTC. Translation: CASSSSGTGVYEQYF.

CDR3: CASRGTGPISSPLHF. The CDR3, as DNA: TGTGCCAGCAGGGGGACAGGGCCAATCAGTTCACCCCTCCACTTT. The V call is TRBV6-5, the J call TRBJ1-6; TRBD1 agrees at 9 bases. Germline loops: CDR1 MNHEY, CDR2 SVGAGI. This CDR3 has 15 residues. The J segment lost 9 bases and the V segment lost 6 bases, leaving 9 bases of the junction unmatched.

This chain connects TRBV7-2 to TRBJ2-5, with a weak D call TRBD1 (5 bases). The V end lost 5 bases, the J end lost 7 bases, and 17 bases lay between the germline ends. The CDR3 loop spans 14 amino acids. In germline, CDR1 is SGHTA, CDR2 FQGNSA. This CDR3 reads CASSPDRPTGTQYF. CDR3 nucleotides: TGTGCCAGCAGCCCCGACAGACCTACCGGGACCCAGTACTTC.

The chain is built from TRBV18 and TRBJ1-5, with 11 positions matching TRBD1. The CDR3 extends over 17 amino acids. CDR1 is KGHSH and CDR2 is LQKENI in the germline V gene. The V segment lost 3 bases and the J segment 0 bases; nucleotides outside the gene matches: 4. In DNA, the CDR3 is TGTGCCAGCTCACCCGGGACAGGGGGTTATAGCAATCAGCCCCAGCATTTT. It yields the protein CASSPGTGGYSNQPQHF. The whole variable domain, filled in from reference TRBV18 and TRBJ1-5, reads NAGVMQNPRHLVRRRGQEARLRCSPMKGHSHVYWYRQLPEEGLKFMVYLQKENIIDESGMPKERFSAEFPKEGPSILRIQQVVRGDSAAYFCASSPGTGGYSNQPQHFGDGTRLSIL.

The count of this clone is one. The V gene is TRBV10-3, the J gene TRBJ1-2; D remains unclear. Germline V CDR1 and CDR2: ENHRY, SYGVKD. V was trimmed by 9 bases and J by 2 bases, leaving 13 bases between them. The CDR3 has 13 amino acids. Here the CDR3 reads CAMTMRENYGYTF. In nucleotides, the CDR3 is TGTGCCATGACGATGCGGGAGAACTATGGCTACACCTTC.

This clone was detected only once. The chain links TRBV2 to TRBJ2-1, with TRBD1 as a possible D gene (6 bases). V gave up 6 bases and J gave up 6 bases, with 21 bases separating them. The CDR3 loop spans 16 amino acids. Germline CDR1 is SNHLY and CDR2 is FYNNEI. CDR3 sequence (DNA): TGTGCCAGCAGCCTGAACACAGGGTTGGTCGGCAATGAGCAGTTCTTC. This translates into CASSLNTGLVGNEQFF.

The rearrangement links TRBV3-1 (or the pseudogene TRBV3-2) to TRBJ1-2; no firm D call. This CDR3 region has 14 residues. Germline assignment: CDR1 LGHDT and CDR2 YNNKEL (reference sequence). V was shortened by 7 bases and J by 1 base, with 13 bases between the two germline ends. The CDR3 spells CASKSREGNYGYTF. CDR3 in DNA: TGTGCCAGCAAGTCTAGGGAAGGTAACTATGGCTACACCTTC.

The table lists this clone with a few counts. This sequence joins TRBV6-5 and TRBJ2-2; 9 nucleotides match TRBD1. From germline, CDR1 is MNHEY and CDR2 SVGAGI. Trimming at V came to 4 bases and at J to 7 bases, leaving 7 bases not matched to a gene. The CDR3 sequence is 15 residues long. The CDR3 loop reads CASSSWTGADGELFF. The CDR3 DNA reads TGTGCCAGCAGTTCCTGGACAGGGGCGGACGGGGAGCTGTTTTTT.

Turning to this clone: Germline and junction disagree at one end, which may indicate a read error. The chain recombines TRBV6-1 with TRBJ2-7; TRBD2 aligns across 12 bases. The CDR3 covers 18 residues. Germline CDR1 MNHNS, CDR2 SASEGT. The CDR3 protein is CASSESWLAGGSSYKQYF. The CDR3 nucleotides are TGTGCCAGCAGTGAATCTTGGCTAGCGGGAGGGAGCTCCTACAAGCAGTACTTC.

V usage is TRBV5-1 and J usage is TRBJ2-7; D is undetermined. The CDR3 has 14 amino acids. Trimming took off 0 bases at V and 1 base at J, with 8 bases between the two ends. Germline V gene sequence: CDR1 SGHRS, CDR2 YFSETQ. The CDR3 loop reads CASSLDPTSYEQYF. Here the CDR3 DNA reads TGCGCCAGCAGCTTGGACCCCACGTCCTACGAGCAGTACTTC.

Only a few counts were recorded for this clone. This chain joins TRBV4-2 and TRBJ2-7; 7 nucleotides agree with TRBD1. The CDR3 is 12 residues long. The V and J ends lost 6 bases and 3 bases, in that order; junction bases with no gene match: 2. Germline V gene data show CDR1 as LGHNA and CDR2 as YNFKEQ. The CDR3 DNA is TGTGCCAGCAGAGGGACAGACTACGAGCAGTACTTC. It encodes CASRGTDYEQYF.

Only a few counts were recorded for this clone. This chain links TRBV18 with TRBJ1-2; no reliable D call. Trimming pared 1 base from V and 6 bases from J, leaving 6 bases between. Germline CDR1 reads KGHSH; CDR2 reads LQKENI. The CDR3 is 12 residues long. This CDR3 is CASSPQGNGYTF. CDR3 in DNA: TGTGCCAGCTCACCACAAGGGAATGGCTACACCTTC.

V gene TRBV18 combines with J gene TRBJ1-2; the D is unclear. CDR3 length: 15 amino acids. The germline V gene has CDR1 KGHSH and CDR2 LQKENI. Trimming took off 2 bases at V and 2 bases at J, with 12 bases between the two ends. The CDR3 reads CASSPEGSRNYGYTF. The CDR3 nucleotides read TGTGCCAGCTCACCAGAAGGCAGCCGAAACTATGGCTACACCTTC.

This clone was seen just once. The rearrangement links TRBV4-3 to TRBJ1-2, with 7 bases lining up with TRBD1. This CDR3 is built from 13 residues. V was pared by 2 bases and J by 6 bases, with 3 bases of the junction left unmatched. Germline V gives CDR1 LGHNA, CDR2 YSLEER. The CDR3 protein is CASSQRGGDGYTF. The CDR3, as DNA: TGCGCCAGCAGCCAACGAGGGGGCGATGGCTACACCTTC.

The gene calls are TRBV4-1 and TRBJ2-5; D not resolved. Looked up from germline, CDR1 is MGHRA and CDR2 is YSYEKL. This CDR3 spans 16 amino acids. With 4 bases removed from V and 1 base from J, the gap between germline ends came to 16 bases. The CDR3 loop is CASSRSEWTSQETQYF. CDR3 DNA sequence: TGCGCCAGCAGCCGATCGGAGTGGACCTCCCAAGAGACCCAGTACTTC.

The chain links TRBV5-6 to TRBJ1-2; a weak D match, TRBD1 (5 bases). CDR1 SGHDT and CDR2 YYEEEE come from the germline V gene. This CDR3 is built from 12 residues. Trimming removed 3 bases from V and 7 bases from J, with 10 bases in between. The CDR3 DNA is TGTGCCAGCAGCTGGGGACCAGGTGGCTACACCTTC. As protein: CASSWGPGGYTF.

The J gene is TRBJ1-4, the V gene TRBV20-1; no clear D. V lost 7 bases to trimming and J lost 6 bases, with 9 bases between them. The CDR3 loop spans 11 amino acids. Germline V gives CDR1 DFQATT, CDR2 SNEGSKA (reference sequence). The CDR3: CSGAEHEKLFF. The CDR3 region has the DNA TGCAGTGGGGCAGAGCATGAAAAACTGTTTTTT.

In DNA, the CDR3 is TGTGCCAGCAGCCCCGGGACCCGTAGTGAAGCTTTCTTT. Its protein is CASSPGTRSEAFF. The chain couples TRBV7-9 to TRBJ1-1; tentative D call: TRBD1 (5 bases). V was cut by 5 bases and J by 7 bases, with 14 bases left in between. Germline lookup yields CDR1 SEHNR and CDR2 FQNEAQ (reference sequence). The CDR3 has 13 amino acids.

CDR3 region: CASSFLDRVYYGYTF. CDR3 coding DNA: TGTGCCAGCAGCTTTCTGGACAGGGTGTACTATGGCTACACCTTC. This chain links TRBV7-8 with TRBJ1-2, with 8 bases lining up with TRBD1. The trim removed 3 bases at V and 3 bases at J, leaving 6 bases unmatched. Per the germline V gene, CDR1 is SGHVS and CDR2 is FQNEAQ. This CDR3 region has 15 residues.

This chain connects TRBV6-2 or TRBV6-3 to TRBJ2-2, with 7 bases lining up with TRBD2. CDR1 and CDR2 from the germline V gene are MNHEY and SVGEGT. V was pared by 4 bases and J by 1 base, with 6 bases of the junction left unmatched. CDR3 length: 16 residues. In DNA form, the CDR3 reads TGTGCCAGCAGTTCGGTGGGAGGGATGAACACCGGGGAGCTGTTTTTT. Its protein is CASSSVGGMNTGELFF.

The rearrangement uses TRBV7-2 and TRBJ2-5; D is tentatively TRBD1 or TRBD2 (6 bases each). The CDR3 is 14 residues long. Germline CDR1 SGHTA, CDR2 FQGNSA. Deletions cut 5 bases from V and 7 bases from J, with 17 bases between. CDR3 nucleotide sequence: TGTGCCAGCAGCAAAGGGGGGAGTGACGGGACCCAGTACTTC. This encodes CASSKGGSDGTQYF.

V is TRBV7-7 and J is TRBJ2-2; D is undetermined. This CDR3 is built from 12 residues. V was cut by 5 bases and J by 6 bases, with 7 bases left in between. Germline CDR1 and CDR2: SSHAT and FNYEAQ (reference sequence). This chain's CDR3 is CASSLSAGELFF. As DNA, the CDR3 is TGTGCCAGCAGCCTGTCGGCCGGGGAGCTGTTTTTT.

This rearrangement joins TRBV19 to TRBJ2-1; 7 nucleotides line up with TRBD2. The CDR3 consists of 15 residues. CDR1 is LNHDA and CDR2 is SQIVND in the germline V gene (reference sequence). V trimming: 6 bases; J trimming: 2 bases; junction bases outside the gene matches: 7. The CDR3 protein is CASSPVGGAYNEQFF. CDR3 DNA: TGTGCCAGTAGCCCGGTGGGGGGGGCCTACAATGAGCAGTTCTTC.

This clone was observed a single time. The CDR3 DNA reads as TGTGCCAGCAGTTCGGCGGCGGGCGGGCTCCGGTCACACCCCGGGGAGCTGTTTTTT. This encodes CASSSAAGGLRSHPGELFF. The rearrangement links TRBV6-2 or TRBV6-3 to TRBJ2-2, with TRBD2 as a possible D gene (5 bases). CDR3 length equals 19 residues. Per the germline V gene, CDR1 is MNHEY and CDR2 is SVGEGT. Trimming took 4 bases from V and 6 from J, leaving 27 bases between them.

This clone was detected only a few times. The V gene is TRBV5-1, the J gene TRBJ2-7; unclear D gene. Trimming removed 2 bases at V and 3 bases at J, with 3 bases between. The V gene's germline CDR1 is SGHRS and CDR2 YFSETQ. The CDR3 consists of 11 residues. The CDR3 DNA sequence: TGCGCCAGCAGCTTAAACTACGAGCAGTACTTC. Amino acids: CASSLNYEQYF.

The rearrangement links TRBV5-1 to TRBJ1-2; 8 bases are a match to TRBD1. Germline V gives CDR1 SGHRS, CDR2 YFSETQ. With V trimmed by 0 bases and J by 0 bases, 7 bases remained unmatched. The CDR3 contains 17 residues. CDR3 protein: CASSLGTGPRANYGYTF. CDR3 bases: TGCGCCAGCAGCTTGGGGACAGGGCCTAGAGCTAACTATGGCTACACCTTC.

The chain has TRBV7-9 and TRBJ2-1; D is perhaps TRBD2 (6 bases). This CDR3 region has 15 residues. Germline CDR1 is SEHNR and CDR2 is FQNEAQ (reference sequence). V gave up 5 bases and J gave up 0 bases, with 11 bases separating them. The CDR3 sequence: CASSPRGSSYNEQFF. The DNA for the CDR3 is TGTGCCAGCAGCCCCCGGGGGAGCTCCTACAATGAGCAGTTCTTC.